Sequencing of this T cell receptor beta chain was carried out in a study of regulatory T cells in long-lasting Graves disease. This clonotype was observed at least ten times. Sample time point: newly diagnosed GD, antithyroid drugs for less than 3 months. The TCR library was made from RNA extracted from PBMCs. The collection involved drawing 8 to 9 milliliters of peripheral blood into EDTA tubes. CDR3 length equals 15 residues. The V segment lost 6 bases and the J segment 3 bases; nucleotides outside the gene matches: 8. Through Arm-PCR of CDR3 regions and iRepertoire HTBI primers, TCR beta libraries were built. TCRdb called the multiplex PCR reads again in MiXCR, with one record for every CDR3 protein. Of about 320,000 distinct CDR3 sequences in the sample, about a sixth were seen once.

This receptor was identified in a female donor with Graves disease. Sequencing used peripheral blood mononuclear cells (PBMCs), obtained at new diagnosis, from a patient treated with antithyroid drugs. The chain recombines TRBV12-3 or TRBV12-4 with TRBJ1-5; 7 bases are a match to TRBD1. The CDR3 loop is CASSYTDRVNQPQHF. Written as DNA, the CDR3 is TGTGCCAGCAGCTACACCGACAGGGTCAATCAGCCCCAGCATTTT.